This record concerns one TCR beta chain sequence. Its antigen is as yet unknown. This PCR relied on a set of 60 Vbeta primers and 13 Jbeta primers. Profiling relied on immunoSEQ multiplex PCR, and the TCRdb table lists in-frame clones only, not all of them. There are some 130,000 clones in the sample, with about 2.1% held by the top ten. These data originate in a study of cytomegalovirus exposure and HLA in healthy donors. Broader study findings: The listing of 150 to 200 TCR beta chains classed them as cytomegalovirus-associated.

V lost 0 bases and J lost 5, with 14 bases in between. This CDR3 spans 15 amino acids. Germline V gene lookup returns CDR1 SGDLS and CDR2 YYNGEE. The specimen was PBMCs. V gene TRBV9 combines with J gene TRBJ2-5, with D possibly TRBD1 on 5 matching bases. The source is a woman aged 55 to 70 in good health and CMV-seronegative. The CDR3 region has the DNA TGTGCCAGCAGCGTAGGTACCAGGGATAGGGAGACCCAGTACTTC. Translation: CASSVGTRDRETQYF.